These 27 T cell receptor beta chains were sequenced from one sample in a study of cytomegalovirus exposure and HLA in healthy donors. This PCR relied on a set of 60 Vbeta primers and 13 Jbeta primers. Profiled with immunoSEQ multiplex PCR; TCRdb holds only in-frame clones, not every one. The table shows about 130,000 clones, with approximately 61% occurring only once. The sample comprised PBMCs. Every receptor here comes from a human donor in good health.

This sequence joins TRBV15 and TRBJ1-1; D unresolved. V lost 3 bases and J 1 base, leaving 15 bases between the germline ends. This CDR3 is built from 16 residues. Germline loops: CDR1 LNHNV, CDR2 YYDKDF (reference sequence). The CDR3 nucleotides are TGTGCCACCAGCAGTTTTCCTCTAGCTGGGAACACTGAAGCTTTCTTT. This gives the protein CATSSFPLAGNTEAFF. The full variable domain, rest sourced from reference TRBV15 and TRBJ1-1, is DAMVIQNPRYQVTQFGKPVTLSCSQTLNHNVMYWYQQKSSQAPKLLFHYYDKDFNNEADTPDNFQSRRPNTSFCFLDIRSPGLGDTAMYLCATSSFPLAGNTEAFFGQGTRLTVV.

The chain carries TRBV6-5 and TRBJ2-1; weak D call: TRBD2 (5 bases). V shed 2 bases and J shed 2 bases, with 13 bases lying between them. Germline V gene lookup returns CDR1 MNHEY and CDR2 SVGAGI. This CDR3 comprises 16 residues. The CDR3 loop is CASSYKPGRPYNEQFF. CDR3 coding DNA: TGTGCCAGCAGTTACAAACCGGGAAGGCCCTACAATGAGCAGTTCTTC.

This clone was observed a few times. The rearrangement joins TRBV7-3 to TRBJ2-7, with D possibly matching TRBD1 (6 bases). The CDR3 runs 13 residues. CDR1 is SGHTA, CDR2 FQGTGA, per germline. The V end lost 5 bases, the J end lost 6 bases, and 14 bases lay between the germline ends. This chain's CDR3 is CASSPQGLGEQYF. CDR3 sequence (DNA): TGTGCCAGCAGCCCACAGGGATTAGGCGAGCAGTACTTC.

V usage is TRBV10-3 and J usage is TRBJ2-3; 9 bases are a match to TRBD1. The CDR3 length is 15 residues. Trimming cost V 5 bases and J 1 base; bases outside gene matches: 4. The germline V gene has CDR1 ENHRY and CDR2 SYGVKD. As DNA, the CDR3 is TGTGCCATCAGTAGACAGGGGGAGGGCACAGATACGCAGTATTTT. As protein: CAISRQGEGTDTQYF.

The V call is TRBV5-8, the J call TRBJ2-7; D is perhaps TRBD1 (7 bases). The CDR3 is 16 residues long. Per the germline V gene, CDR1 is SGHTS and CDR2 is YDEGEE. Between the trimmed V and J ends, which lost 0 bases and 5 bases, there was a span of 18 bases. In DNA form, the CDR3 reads TGTGCCAGCAGCTTGGGGCAGGGGGGAATCGGGGACGAGCAGTACTTC. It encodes CASSLGQGGIGDEQYF.

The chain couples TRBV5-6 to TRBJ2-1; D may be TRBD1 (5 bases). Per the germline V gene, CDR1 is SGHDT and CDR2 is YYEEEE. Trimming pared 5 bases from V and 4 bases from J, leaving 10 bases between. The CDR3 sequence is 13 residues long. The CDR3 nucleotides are TGTGCCAGCAGTTTCGACAGATACAATGAGCAGTTCTTC. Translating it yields CASSFDRYNEQFF.

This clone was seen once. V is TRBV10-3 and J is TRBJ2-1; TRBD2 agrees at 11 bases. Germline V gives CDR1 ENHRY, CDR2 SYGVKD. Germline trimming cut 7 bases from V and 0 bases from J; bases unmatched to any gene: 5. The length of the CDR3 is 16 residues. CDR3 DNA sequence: TGTGCCATCAAGGCTAGCGGGGGGAGCTCCTACAATGAGCAGTTCTTC. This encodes CAIKASGGSSYNEQFF.

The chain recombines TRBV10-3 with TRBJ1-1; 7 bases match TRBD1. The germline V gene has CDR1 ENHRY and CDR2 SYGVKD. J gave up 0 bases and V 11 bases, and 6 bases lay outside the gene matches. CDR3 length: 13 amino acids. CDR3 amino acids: CALKTGMNTEAFF. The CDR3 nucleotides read TGTGCCCTTAAGACAGGGATGAACACTGAAGCTTTCTTT.

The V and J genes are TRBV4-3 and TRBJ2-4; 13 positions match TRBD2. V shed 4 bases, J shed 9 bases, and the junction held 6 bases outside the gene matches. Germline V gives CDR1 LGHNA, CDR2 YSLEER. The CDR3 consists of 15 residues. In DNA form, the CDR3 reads TGCGCCAGCAGCCGAGGGACTAGCGGGATCGGCATTCAGTACTTC. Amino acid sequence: CASSRGTSGIGIQYF.

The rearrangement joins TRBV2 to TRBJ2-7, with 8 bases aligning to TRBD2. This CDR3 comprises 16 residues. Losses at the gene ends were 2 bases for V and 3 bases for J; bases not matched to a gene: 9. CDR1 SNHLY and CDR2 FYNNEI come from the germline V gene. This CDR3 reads CASSESGTRPFYEQYF. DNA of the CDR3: TGTGCCAGCAGTGAAAGTGGGACTAGGCCCTTCTACGAGCAGTACTTC.

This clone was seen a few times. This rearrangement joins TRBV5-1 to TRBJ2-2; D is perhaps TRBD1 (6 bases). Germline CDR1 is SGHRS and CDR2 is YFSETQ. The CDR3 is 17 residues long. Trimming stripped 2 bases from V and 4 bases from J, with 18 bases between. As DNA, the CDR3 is TGCGCCAGCAGCTTAGGGGCTAGGCAGGGGAGCACCGGGGAGCTGTTTTTT. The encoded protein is CASSLGARQGSTGELFF.

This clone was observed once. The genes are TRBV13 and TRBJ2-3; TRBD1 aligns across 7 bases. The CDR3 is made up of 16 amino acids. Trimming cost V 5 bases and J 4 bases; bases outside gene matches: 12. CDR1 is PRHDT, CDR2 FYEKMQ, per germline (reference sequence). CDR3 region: CASSPRSSGGADTQYF. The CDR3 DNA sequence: TGTGCCAGCAGCCCTAGATCCTCAGGGGGAGCAGATACGCAGTATTTT.

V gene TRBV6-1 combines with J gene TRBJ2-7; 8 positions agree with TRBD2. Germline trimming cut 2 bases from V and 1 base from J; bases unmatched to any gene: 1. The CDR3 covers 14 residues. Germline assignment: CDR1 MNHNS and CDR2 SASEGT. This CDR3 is CASSESGGSYEQYF. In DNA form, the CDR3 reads TGTGCCAGCAGTGAAAGCGGGGGATCCTACGAGCAGTACTTC.

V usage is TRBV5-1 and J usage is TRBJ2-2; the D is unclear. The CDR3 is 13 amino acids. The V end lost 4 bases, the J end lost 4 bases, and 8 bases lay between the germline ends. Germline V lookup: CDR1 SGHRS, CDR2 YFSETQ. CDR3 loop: CASSATFTGELFF. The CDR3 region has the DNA TGCGCCAGCAGCGCCACATTCACCGGGGAGCTGTTTTTT.

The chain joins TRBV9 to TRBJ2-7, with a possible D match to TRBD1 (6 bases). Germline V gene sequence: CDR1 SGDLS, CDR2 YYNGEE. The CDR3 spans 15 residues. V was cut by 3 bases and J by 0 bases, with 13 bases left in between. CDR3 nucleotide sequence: TGTGCCAGCAGCGAGGGGACGGACAGCTCCTACGAGCAGTACTTC. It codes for CASSEGTDSSYEQYF.

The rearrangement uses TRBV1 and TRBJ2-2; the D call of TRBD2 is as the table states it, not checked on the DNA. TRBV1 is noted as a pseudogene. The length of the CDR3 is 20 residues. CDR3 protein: CTSRREASGSPETNTGELFF. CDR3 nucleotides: TGCACCAGCAGGCGGGAGGCTAGCGGGAGTCCCGAGACCAACACCGGGGAGCTGTTTTTT.

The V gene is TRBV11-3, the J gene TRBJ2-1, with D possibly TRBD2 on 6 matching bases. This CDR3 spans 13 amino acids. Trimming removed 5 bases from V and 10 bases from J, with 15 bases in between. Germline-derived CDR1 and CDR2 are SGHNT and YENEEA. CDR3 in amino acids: CASSPRVGGEQFF. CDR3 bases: TGTGCCAGCAGCCCTAGGGTGGGGGGAGAGCAGTTCTTC.

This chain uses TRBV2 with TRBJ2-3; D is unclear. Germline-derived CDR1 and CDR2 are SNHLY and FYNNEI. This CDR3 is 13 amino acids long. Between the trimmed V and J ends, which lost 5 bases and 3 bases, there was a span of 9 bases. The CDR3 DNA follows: TGTGCCAGCAGTACCTACTCGACAGATACGCAGTATTTT. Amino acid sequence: CASSTYSTDTQYF.

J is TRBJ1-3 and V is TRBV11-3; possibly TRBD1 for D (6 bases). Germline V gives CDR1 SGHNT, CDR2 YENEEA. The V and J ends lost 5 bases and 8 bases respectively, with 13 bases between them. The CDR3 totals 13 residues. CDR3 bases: TGTGCCAGCAGCCAACAGTCAGGGGACACCATATATTTT. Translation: CASSQQSGDTIYF.

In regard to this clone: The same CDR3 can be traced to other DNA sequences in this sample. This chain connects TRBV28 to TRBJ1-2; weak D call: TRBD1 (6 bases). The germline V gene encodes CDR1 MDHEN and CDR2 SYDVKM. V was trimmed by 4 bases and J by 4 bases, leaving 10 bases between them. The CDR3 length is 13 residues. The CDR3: CASSSLQGYGYTF. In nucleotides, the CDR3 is TGTGCCAGCAGTTCTCTACAGGGCTATGGCTACACCTTC.

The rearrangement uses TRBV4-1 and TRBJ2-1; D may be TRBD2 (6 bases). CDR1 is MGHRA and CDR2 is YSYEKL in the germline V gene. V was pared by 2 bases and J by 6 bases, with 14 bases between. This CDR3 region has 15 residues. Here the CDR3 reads CASSQTRGGTNEQFF. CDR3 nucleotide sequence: TGCGCCAGCAGCCAAACGAGGGGCGGGACCAATGAGCAGTTCTTC.

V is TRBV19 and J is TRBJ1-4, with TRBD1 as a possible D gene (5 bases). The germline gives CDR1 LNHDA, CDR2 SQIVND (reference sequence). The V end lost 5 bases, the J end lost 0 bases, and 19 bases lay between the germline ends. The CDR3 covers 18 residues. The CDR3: CASSLRGSRAATNEKLFF. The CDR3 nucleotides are TGTGCCAGTAGTTTAAGGGGATCAAGGGCCGCAACTAATGAAAAACTGTTTTTT.

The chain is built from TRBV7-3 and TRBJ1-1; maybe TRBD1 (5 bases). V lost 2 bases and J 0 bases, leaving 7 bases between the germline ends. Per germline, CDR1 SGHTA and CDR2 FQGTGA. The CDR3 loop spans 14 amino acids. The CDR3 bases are TGTGCCAGCAGCTTAGTGGGGCTGAACACTGAAGCTTTCTTT. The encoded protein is CASSLVGLNTEAFF.

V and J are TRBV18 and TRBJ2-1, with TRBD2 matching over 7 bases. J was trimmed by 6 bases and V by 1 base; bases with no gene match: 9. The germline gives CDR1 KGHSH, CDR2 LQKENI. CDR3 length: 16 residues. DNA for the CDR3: TGTGCCAGCTCACCACGAGGCGGGAGCTCGGTCAATGAGCAGTTCTTC. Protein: CASSPRGGSSVNEQFF. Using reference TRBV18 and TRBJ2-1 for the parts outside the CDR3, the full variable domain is NAGVMQNPRHLVRRRGQEARLRCSPMKGHSHVYWYRQLPEEGLKFMVYLQKENIIDESGMPKERFSAEFPKEGPSILRIQQVVRGDSAAYFCASSPRGGSSVNEQFFGPGTRLTVL.

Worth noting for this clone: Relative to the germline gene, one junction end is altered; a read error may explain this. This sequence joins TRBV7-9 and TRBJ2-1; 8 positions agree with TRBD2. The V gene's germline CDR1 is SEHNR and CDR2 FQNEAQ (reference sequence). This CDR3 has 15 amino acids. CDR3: CAGRPTSGSYNEQFF. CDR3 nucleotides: TGTGCCGGCAGGCCGACAAGCGGGAGTTACAATGAGCAGTTCTTC.

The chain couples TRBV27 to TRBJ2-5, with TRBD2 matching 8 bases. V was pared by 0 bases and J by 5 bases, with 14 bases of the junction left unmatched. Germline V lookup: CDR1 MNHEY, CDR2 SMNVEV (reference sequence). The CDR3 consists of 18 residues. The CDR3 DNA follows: TGTGCCAGCAGTTTATCACGTCTAGCGGGCATAGCTAAGGAGACCCAGTACTTC. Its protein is CASSLSRLAGIAKETQYF.

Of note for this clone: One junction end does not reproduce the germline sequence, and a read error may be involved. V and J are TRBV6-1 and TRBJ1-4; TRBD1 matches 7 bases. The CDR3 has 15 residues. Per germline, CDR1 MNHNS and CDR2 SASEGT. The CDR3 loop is CAGSEVSTGNEKLFF. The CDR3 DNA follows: TGTGCCGGCAGTGAAGTGTCGACAGGGAATGAAAAACTGTTTTTT.